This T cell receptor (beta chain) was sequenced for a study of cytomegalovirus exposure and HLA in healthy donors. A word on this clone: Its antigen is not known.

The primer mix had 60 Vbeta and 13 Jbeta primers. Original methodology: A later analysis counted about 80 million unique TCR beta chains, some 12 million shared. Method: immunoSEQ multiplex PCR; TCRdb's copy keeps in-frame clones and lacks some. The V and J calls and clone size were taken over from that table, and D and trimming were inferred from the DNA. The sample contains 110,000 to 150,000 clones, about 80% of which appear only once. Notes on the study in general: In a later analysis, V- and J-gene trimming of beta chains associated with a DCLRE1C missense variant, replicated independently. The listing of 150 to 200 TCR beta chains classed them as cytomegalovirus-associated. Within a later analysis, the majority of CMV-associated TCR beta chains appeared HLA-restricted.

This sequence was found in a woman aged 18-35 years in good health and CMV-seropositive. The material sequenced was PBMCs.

The CDR3, as DNA: TGTGCCAGCAGCTTGGATTTGGGCAGGGCAAAGACCCAGTACTTC. Translation: CASSLDLGRAKTQYF. This chain uses TRBV5-8 with TRBJ2-5, with D possibly TRBD1 on 5 matching bases. The CDR3 is made up of 15 amino acids. Germline assignment: CDR1 SGHTS and CDR2 YDEGEE. V shed 0 bases and J shed 6 bases, with 15 bases lying between them.